This paragraph covers one T cell receptor (beta chain) sequence. Its matching antigen is unknown. The study ran the assay at deep level. Sequenced by immunoSEQ multiplex PCR; TCRdb stores in-frame clones only, minus some. The data hold 1.6 million or so clones, with roughly 96% observed a single time. Trimming removed 7 bases from V and 3 bases from J; junction bases left unmatched: 9. Germline V gene data show CDR1 as MNHNS and CDR2 as SASEGT. The CDR3 length is 14 residues. This record belongs to a study of shared clonotypes between healthy human individuals. Study-wide results and limits: With few donors, the genetic and exposure-history diversity represented was limited. Naive subsets, compared against memory subsets, generally had larger estimated richness values.

This clonotype originated in a man between 25 and 39 years old in good health. The chain links TRBV6-1 to TRBJ2-7, with 7 bases aligning to TRBD2. The material sequenced was naive CD4+ T cells sorted from blood. Specified subset: CD45RA+ positively selected. CDR3 sequence reads: CASILPGLHYEQYF. The CDR3, as DNA: TGTGCCAGCATCCTTCCGGGACTACACTACGAGCAGTACTTC.